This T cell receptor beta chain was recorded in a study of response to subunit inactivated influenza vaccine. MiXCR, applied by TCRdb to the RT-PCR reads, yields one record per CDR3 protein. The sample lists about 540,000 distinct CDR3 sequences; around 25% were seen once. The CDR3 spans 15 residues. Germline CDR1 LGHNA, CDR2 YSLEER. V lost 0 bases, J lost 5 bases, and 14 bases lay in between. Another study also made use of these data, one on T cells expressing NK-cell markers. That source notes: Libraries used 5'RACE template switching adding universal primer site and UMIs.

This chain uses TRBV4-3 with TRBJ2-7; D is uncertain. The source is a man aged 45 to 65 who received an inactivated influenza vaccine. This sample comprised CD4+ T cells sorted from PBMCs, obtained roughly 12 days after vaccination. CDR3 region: CASSQEVGPVNEQYF. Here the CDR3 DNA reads TGCGCCAGCAGCCAAGAGGTGGGTCCTGTAAACGAGCAGTACTTC.